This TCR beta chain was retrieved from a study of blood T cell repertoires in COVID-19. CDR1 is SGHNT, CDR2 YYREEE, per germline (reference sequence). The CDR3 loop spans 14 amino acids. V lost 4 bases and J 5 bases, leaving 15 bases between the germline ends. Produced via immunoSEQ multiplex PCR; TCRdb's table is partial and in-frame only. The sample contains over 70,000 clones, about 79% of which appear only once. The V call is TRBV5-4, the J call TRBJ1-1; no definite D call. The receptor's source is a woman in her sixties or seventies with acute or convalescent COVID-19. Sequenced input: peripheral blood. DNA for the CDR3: TGTGCCAGCAGCCCCCCGGGAGGAGGGACTGAAGCTTTCTTT. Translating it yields CASSPPGGGTEAFF.